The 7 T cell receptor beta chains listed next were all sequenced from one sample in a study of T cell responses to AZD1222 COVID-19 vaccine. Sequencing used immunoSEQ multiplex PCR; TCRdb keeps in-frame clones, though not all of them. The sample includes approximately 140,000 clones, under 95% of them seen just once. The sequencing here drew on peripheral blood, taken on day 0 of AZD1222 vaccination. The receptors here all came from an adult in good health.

For the CDR3, the DNA is TGCGCCAGCAGCCAAGATCGAAGGAGACAGGGTTACGAGCAGTACTTC. Translating it yields CASSQDRRRQGYEQYF. The chain combines TRBV4-1 with TRBJ2-7; 7 bases are a match to TRBD1. Germline CDR1 reads MGHRA; CDR2 reads YSYEKL. The CDR3 length is 16 residues. J gave up 4 bases and V 0 bases, and 9 bases lay outside the gene matches.

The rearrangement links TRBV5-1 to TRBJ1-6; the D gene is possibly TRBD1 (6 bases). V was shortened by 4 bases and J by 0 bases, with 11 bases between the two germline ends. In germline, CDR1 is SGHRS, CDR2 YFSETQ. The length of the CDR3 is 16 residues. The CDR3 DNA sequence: TGCGCCAGCAGCCTAGGGGGTGACTCCTATAATTCACCCCTCCACTTT. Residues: CASSLGGDSYNSPLHF.

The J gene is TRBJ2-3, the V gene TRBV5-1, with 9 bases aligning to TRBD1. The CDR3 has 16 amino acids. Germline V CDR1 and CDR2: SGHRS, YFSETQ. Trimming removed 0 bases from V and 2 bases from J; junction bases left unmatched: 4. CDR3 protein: CASSLDGQGITDTQYF. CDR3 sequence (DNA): TGCGCCAGCAGCTTGGACGGACAGGGGATCACAGATACGCAGTATTTT.

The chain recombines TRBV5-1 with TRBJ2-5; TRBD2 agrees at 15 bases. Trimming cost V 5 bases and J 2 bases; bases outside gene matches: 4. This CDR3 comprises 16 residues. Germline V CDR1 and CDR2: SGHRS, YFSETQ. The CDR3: CASREGLAGGQETQYF. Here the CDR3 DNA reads TGCGCCAGCAGAGAGGGACTAGCGGGAGGACAAGAGACCCAGTACTTC.

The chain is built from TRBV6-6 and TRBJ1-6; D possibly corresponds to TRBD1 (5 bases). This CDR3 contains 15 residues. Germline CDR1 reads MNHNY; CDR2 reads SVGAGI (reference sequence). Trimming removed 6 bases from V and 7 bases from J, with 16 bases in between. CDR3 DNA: TGTGCCAGCAGACTACGGGGGGGAAACAATTCACCCCTCCACTTT. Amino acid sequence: CASRLRGGNNSPLHF.

This CDR3 is CASSQDWVTIYF. The CDR3 DNA reads as TGTGCCAGCAGCCAAGACTGGGTCACCATATATTTT. The chain employs TRBV4-2 and TRBJ1-3; no definite D call. This CDR3 has 12 residues. Germline V gives CDR1 LGHNA, CDR2 YNFKEQ. Trimming took 0 bases from V and 9 from J, leaving 6 bases between them.

In DNA, the CDR3 is TGTGCCAGCAGTGAAGGGAATCAGGGGAATTCACCCCTCCACTTT. It codes for CASSEGNQGNSPLHF. The chain couples TRBV2 to TRBJ1-6, with D possibly matching TRBD1 (6 bases). The CDR3 is 15 amino acids. From germline, CDR1 is SNHLY and CDR2 FYNNEI. The V gene lost 1 base and the J gene lost 7 bases, with 11 bases spanning the gap. Together with reference TRBV2 and TRBJ1-6, the CDR3 gives the full variable domain: EPEVTQTPSHQVTQMGQEVILRCVPISNHLYFYWYRQILGQKVEFLVSFYNNEISEKSEIFDDQFSVERPDGSNFTLKIRSTKLEDSAMYFCASSEGNQGNSPLHFGNGTRLTVT.